The 31 T cell receptor beta chains below come from one sample, sequenced in a study of blood T cell repertoires in COVID-19. Generated by immunoSEQ multiplex PCR, the TCRdb table keeps only in-frame clones and is missing some. Here the sample spans about 360,000 clones, about 89% being singletons. The sequenced sample was PBMCs or T cells enriched from blood (not recorded which). These receptors were obtained from a man aged 40-49 years in a cohort exposed to, infected with or recovered from COVID-19 (not recorded which).

The genes are TRBV18 and TRBJ2-7; D is undetermined. Trimming pared 3 bases from V and 2 bases from J, leaving 17 bases between. Germline values: CDR1 KGHSH, CDR2 LQKENI. CDR3 length: 16 amino acids. CDR3 region: CASSPVSVLVPYEQYF. The CDR3 coding sequence is TGTGCCAGCTCACCCGTCAGTGTTCTAGTCCCCTACGAGCAGTACTTC.

The gene calls are TRBV24-1 and TRBJ2-1, with D perhaps TRBD2 (5 bases). V was cut by 3 bases and J by 1 base, with 6 bases left in between. This CDR3 contains 14 residues. Germline values: CDR1 KGHDR, CDR2 SFDVKD. The CDR3 protein is CATSDTGSYNEQFF. The CDR3 DNA reads TGTGCCACCAGTGATACGGGATCCTACAATGAGCAGTTCTTC.

V usage is TRBV19 and J usage is TRBJ2-4, with D perhaps TRBD1 (8 bases). Per germline, CDR1 LNHDA and CDR2 SQIVND (reference sequence). V was shortened by 6 bases and J by 6 bases, with 21 bases between the two germline ends. The length of the CDR3 is 16 residues. The CDR3 reads CASRERGGQAGNIQYF. In nucleotides, the CDR3 is TGTGCCAGTAGAGAACGCGGGGGACAGGCGGGAAACATTCAGTACTTC.

The chain recombines TRBV5-1 with TRBJ2-1; no reliable D call. The CDR3 consists of 13 residues. Deletions cut 0 bases from V and 3 bases from J, with 4 bases between. Germline V gene data show CDR1 as SGHRS and CDR2 as YFSETQ. In DNA form, the CDR3 reads TGCGCCAGCAGCTTGGGACACTACAATGAGCAGTTCTTC. Residues: CASSLGHYNEQFF.

The rearrangement uses TRBV7-6 and TRBJ2-2; D not resolved. Trimming removed 1 base at V and 2 bases at J, with 11 bases between. CDR3 size: 16 residues. Looked up from germline, CDR1 is SGHVS and CDR2 is FNYEAQ. CDR3 nucleotide sequence: TGTGCCAGCAGCTTAGTTTCAGTCCGCAACACCGGGGAGCTGTTTTTT. It is translated as CASSLVSVRNTGELFF.

The chain employs TRBV15 and TRBJ2-5; 8 nucleotides match TRBD1. The length of the CDR3 is 16 residues. The germline V gene encodes CDR1 LNHNV and CDR2 YYDKDF (reference sequence). J lost 5 bases, V lost 0 bases, and 8 bases had no gene match. The CDR3 loop is CATSRDVSHRGETQYF. In DNA, the CDR3 is TGTGCCACCAGCAGAGACGTCAGTCACAGGGGGGAGACCCAGTACTTC.

V gene TRBV27 combines with J gene TRBJ1-5; the D gene is possibly TRBD1 (5 bases). The CDR3 spans 12 residues. CDR1 MNHEY and CDR2 SMNVEV come from the germline V gene (reference sequence). Between the trimmed V and J ends, which lost 3 bases and 12 bases, there was a span of 12 bases. CDR3: CASSFPGHIQHF. DNA of the CDR3: TGTGCCAGCAGTTTTCCAGGACATATCCAGCATTTT.

V gene TRBV11-2 combines with J gene TRBJ2-7; the match to TRBD2 covers 9 bases. The CDR3 covers 15 residues. CDR1 and CDR2 (germline): SGHAT, FQNNGV. The J segment lost 1 base and the V segment lost 5 bases, leaving 6 bases of the junction unmatched. Here the CDR3 DNA reads TGTGCCAGCAGCACCAGACTAGCGGTTTCCTACGAGCAGTACTTC. Its protein product is CASSTRLAVSYEQYF.

The rearrangement uses TRBV29-1 and TRBJ1-1, with unresolved D. V lost 4 bases and J lost 4, with 13 bases in between. CDR3 length equals 13 residues. From germline, CDR1 is SQVTM and CDR2 ANQGSEA. The CDR3 sequence is CSVAMAVSTEAFF. For the CDR3, the DNA is TGCAGCGTTGCAATGGCCGTAAGCACTGAAGCTTTCTTT.

CDR3 coding DNA: TGTGCCAGCACTAGACTAGCGGAAGAGACCCAGTACTTC. The encoded protein is CASTRLAEETQYF. The gene calls are TRBV6-5 and TRBJ2-5, with 9 bases fitting TRBD2. Germline lookup yields CDR1 MNHEY and CDR2 SVGAGI. The CDR3 is 13 amino acids. Losses at the gene ends were 7 bases for V and 3 bases for J; bases not matched to a gene: 3.

The V gene is TRBV7-9, the J gene TRBJ2-3, with TRBD1 identical over 7 bases. This CDR3 is built from 15 residues. Losses at the gene ends were 5 bases for V and 2 bases for J; bases not matched to a gene: 7. Looked up from germline, CDR1 is SEHNR and CDR2 is FQNEAQ (reference sequence). The DNA for the CDR3 is TGTGCCAGCAGCGAAAGGGACAGAGACACAGATACGCAGTATTTT. Protein sequence: CASSERDRDTDTQYF.

This clone was seen repeatedly, ten times or more. The V call is TRBV27, the J call TRBJ1-4; 9 bases map to TRBD1. CDR3 size: 19 residues. Germline values: CDR1 MNHEY, CDR2 SMNVEV (reference sequence). V gave up 6 bases and J gave up 4 bases; unmatched junction bases: 18. The CDR3 bases are TGTGCCAGCAGGAAACTAAGGACAGGGGTTCGGTCTGGTAATGAAAAACTGTTTTTT. Protein sequence: CASRKLRTGVRSGNEKLFF.

V usage is TRBV15 and J usage is TRBJ1-2; no firm D call. Trimming stripped 0 bases from V and 0 bases from J, with 11 bases between. The germline gives CDR1 LNHNV, CDR2 YYDKDF (reference sequence). CDR3 size: 16 residues. The CDR3 reads CATSRDSGRANYGYTF. CDR3 DNA: TGTGCCACCAGCAGAGACTCTGGGAGAGCTAACTATGGCTACACCTTC.

This clone showed up just once. The same CDR3 is also encoded by other DNA sequences in this sample. The V and J genes are TRBV30 and TRBJ2-7; D call uncertain. V lost 3 bases and J 3 bases, leaving 6 bases between the germline ends. Germline CDR1 is GTSNPN and CDR2 is SVGIG (reference sequence). This CDR3 is built from 11 residues. The CDR3, as DNA: TGTGCCTGGAGCTTATTCTACGAGCAGTACTTC. Its translation: CAWSLFYEQYF.

The chain couples TRBV12-3 or TRBV12-4 to TRBJ2-7, with D unresolved. V was cut by 6 bases and J by 1 base, with 10 bases left in between. The CDR3 covers 13 residues. CDR3 residues: CASRSTRSYEQYF. DNA of the CDR3: TGTGCCAGCAGGTCGACTCGTTCCTACGAGCAGTACTTC.

The genes are TRBV6-1 and TRBJ1-5; the match to TRBD1 covers 8 bases. J gave up 9 bases and V 2 bases, and 9 bases lay outside the gene matches. This CDR3 has 15 residues. CDR1 is MNHNS and CDR2 is SASEGT in the germline V gene. CDR3: CASSEQGAGSRPQHF. The DNA for the CDR3 is TGTGCCAGCAGTGAACAGGGGGCAGGAAGTCGGCCCCAGCATTTT.

The chain combines TRBV29-1 with TRBJ1-2; 7 nucleotides agree with TRBD1. CDR1 SQVTM and CDR2 ANQGSEA come from the germline V gene. The CDR3 spans 14 residues. The V gene end was trimmed by 3 bases and the J gene end by 2 bases; junction bases not matched to a gene: 6. The CDR3 spells CSVEGQSLNYGYTF. CDR3 bases: TGCAGCGTTGAGGGACAGAGCCTAAACTATGGCTACACCTTC.

The rearrangement joins TRBV12-5 to TRBJ2-1, with D possibly matching TRBD2 (6 bases). The germline gives CDR1 LGHNT, CDR2 FRNRAP. V was cut by 6 bases and J by 4 bases, with 16 bases left in between. The CDR3 runs to 15 residues. DNA for the CDR3: TGTGCTAGTGGCCGGGGACTTTTTAGTTACAATGAGCAGTTCTTC. Its translation is CASGRGLFSYNEQFF.

The CDR3 coding sequence is TGCGCCAGCAGCTTGGGGTCGGGGGGCCGGGAGACCCAGTACTTC. This codes for CASSLGSGGRETQYF. The V call is TRBV5-1, the J call TRBJ2-5, with a possible D match to TRBD2 (7 bases). V lost 0 bases and J lost 5, with 14 bases in between. Germline V gene sequence: CDR1 SGHRS, CDR2 YFSETQ. The CDR3 extends over 15 amino acids.

The chain has TRBV6-5 and TRBJ2-7; D is possibly TRBD2 (6 bases). The CDR3 is 14 amino acids. The germline V gene has CDR1 MNHEY and CDR2 SVGAGI. V was cut by 6 bases and J by 2 bases, with 14 bases left in between. This chain's CDR3 is CASRAGLATYEQYF. In DNA, the CDR3 is TGTGCCAGCAGGGCAGGCCTAGCGACCTACGAGCAGTACTTC.

This clone was seen only a few times. The chain has TRBV7-2 and TRBJ2-3; D not resolved. Germline values: CDR1 SGHTA, CDR2 FQGNSA. CDR3 size: 11 residues. V was pared by 5 bases and J by 8 bases, with 8 bases between. The CDR3 DNA reads TGTGCCAGCAGCGGCTCCCGTACGCAGTATTTT. Amino acid sequence: CASSGSRTQYF.

The chain uses TRBV7-2 and TRBJ1-1, with 10 bases aligning to TRBD1. The CDR3 extends over 15 amino acids. Germline CDR1 and CDR2: SGHTA and FQGNSA. The trim removed 4 bases at V and 8 bases at J, leaving 10 bases unmatched. CDR3 sequence: CASSSTGTGESEAFF. In nucleotides, the CDR3 is TGTGCCAGCAGCTCAACCGGGACAGGGGAGTCAGAAGCTTTCTTT.

V is TRBV19 and J is TRBJ2-1; 8 bases match TRBD2. The germline CDR1 and CDR2 sequences are LNHDA and SQIVND (reference sequence). The CDR3 spans 15 residues. V dropped 6 bases and J dropped 0; count of bases not matched to a gene: 4. The CDR3 DNA follows: TGTGCCAGTAGAGTAGCGGGGAGCTCCTACAATGAGCAGTTCTTC. The encoded protein is CASRVAGSSYNEQFF.

V gene TRBV20-1 combines with J gene TRBJ2-2; no firm D call. The germline V and J ends were trimmed by 6 bases and 6 bases, with 8 bases remaining between them. This CDR3 comprises 11 residues. Germline-derived CDR1 and CDR2 are DFQATT and SNEGSKA (reference sequence). The CDR3 DNA sequence: TGCAGTGCACCCACGGCCGGGGAGCTGTTTTTT. It encodes CSAPTAGELFF.

The chain couples TRBV5-1 to TRBJ2-1, with D maybe TRBD1 (5 bases). V gave up 5 bases and J gave up 6 bases, with 18 bases separating them. Germline CDR1 and CDR2: SGHRS and YFSETQ. The CDR3 is 15 residues long. The CDR3 nucleotides are TGCGCCAGCAGGGGGCCCGGTTATCCTGGCAATGAGCAGTTCTTC. This gives the protein CASRGPGYPGNEQFF.

This chain links TRBV5-1 with TRBJ2-3, with TRBD1 matching over 9 bases. The germline V gene encodes CDR1 SGHRS and CDR2 YFSETQ. J was trimmed by 4 bases and V by 3 bases; bases with no gene match: 0. The CDR3 length is 13 residues. This CDR3 reads CASSWTGADTQYF. The CDR3 DNA reads TGCGCCAGCAGCTGGACAGGGGCAGATACGCAGTATTTT.

This rearrangement joins TRBV18 to TRBJ1-5, with D possibly being TRBD1 (6 bases). The CDR3 extends over 14 amino acids. CDR1 is KGHSH and CDR2 is LQKENI in the germline V gene. V was shortened by 6 bases and J by 7 bases, with 16 bases between the two germline ends. CDR3 bases: TGTGCCAGCTCCGAGAGTGAGGGGGGGCAGCCCCAGCATTTT. Its protein is CASSESEGGQPQHF.

This clone was picked up many times. J is TRBJ1-2 and V is TRBV6-4; TRBD1 matches 7 bases. The CDR3 is made up of 14 amino acids. Losses at the gene ends were 2 bases for V and 10 bases for J; bases not matched to a gene: 10. Germline V CDR1 and CDR2: MRHNA, SNTAGT. This chain's CDR3 is CASSDTDRVVPYTF. The CDR3 DNA is TGTGCCAGCAGTGACACCGACAGGGTAGTGCCCTACACCTTC.

The V gene is TRBV2, the J gene TRBJ1-2; a possible D gene is TRBD1 (6 bases). CDR1 and CDR2 from the germline V gene are SNHLY and FYNNEI. This CDR3 is built from 18 residues. The ends were cut back, 0 bases at V and 0 bases at J, with 17 bases in the middle. CDR3 in DNA: TGTGCCAGCAGTGAAGCACCACAAGACAGGATTACTAACTATGGCTACACCTTC. It specifies CASSEAPQDRITNYGYTF.

This sequence joins TRBV19 and TRBJ1-4, with 7 bases aligning to TRBD1. Looked up from germline, CDR1 is LNHDA and CDR2 is SQIVND (reference sequence). The CDR3 is made up of 16 amino acids. V trimming: 6 bases; J trimming: 2 bases; junction bases outside the gene matches: 9. The CDR3 DNA follows: TGTGCCAGTAGCCAAGAGGGGGCACGGACTAATGAAAAACTGTTTTTT. It is translated as CASSQEGARTNEKLFF.

The chain combines TRBV18 with TRBJ1-2; possible D gene TRBD1, 5 bases. This CDR3 region has 15 residues. The V and J ends lost 3 bases and 4 bases respectively, with 15 bases between them. CDR1 KGHSH and CDR2 LQKENI come from the germline V gene. CDR3 DNA sequence: TGTGCCAGCTCACCCGAGAATACGGGGGGCTATGGCTACACCTTC. Translating gives CASSPENTGGYGYTF.